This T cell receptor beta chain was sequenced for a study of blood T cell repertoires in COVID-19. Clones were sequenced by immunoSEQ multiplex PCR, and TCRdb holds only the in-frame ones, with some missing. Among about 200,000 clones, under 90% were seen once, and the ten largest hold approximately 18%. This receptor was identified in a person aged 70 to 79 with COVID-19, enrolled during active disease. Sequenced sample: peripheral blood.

The CDR3 reads CASSFQGTYEQYF. The CDR3 nucleotides read TGTGCCAGCAGCTTTCAGGGTACCTACGAGCAGTACTTC. The rearrangement uses TRBV5-5 and TRBJ2-7; a possible D gene is TRBD1 (5 bases). The V gene's germline CDR1 is SGHKS and CDR2 YYEKEE (reference sequence). The V gene lost 2 bases and the J gene lost 2 bases, with 8 bases spanning the gap. The CDR3 spans 13 residues.